This is a list of T cell receptor beta chains from one sample in a study of blood T cell repertoires in COVID-19. Here immunoSEQ multiplex PCR was the method, and the copy in TCRdb shows in-frame clones only, minus some. Among some 220,000 clones listed, roughly 85% were seen once. Sequencing was carried out using peripheral blood. The receptors derive from a woman in her seventies with COVID-19, enrolled during active disease. Both conserved end residues are part of each CDR3. The D gene is left open where the match is weak. Size is omitted from some rows. Given values are once, few, many or a class for expanded clones.

TRBJ2-7 . TRBD1 TRBV5-1 TGCGCCAGCAGCGCCCAGGGACAGGGGTCCTACGAGCAGTACTTC CASSAQGQGSYEQYF
TRBJ1-2 . . TRBV18 TGTGCCAGCTCACCACCCACGGCGGCGGGTGGCTACACCTTC CASSPPTAAGGYTF
TRBJ1-5 . . TRBV2 TGTGCCAGCAGTGAAGCGGGGGGGAATAATCAGCCCCAGCATTTT CASSEAGGNNQPQHF
TRBJ2-2 . TRBD1 TRBV5-1 TGCGCCAGCAGCCCACCGGGGACAGGGGTTGTCGGGGAGCTGTTTTTT CASSPPGTGVVGELFF
TRBJ1-2 . TRBD1 TRBV5-4 TGTGCCAGCAGCTTGGCTGGAGGGGGCGGCTACACCTTC CASSLAGGGGYTF
TRBJ1-5 few . TRBV7-2 TGTGCCAGCAGCCCTTGGGGAGGGGCCGGCCAGCCCCAGCATTTT CASSPWGGAGQPQHF
TRBJ2-3 . . TRBV7-3 TGTGCCAGCAGCTTAGGTGTGGGCAGATTCACAGATACGCAGTATTTT CASSLGVGRFTDTQYF
TRBJ2-1 . . TRBV21-1 TGTGCCACCAGACCCTATTCTGGTGAGCAGTTCTTC CATRPYSGEQFF
TRBJ1-3 . TRBD1 TRBV7-9 TGTGCCAGCAGCTTAGGGGACAGGAGAAACACCATATATTTT CASSLGDRRNTIYF
TRBJ1-1 . . TRBV11-3 TGTGCCAGCTCCGGGGACACTGAAGCTTTCTTT CASSGDTEAFF
TRBJ2-1 . TRBD2 TRBV2 TGTGCCAGCAAGGGACTAGTCGGAGCCGGTCGCAATGAGCAGTTCTTC CASKGLVGAGRNEQFF
TRBJ1-2 . TRBD1 TRBV2 TGTGCCAGCAGTGGGGGACAGGGAAACTATGGCTACACCTTC CASSGGQGNYGYTF
TRBJ1-2 . . TRBV9 TGTGCCAGCAGCCCTACAGGGAACTATGGCTACACCTTC CASSPTGNYGYTF
TRBJ1-2 . TRBD1 TRBV11-3 TGTGCCAGCAGTTCGGACAGGGTGGAGGGCTACACCTTC CASSSDRVEGYTF
TRBJ2-3 . . TRBV7-2 TGTGCCAGCAGCCCAGACTCCCTCGGCACAGATACGCAGTATTTT CASSPDSLGTDTQYF
TRBJ1-1 . . TRBV11-3 TGTGCCAGCAGCTTAAGCGGCCGGAACACTGAAGCTTTCTTT CASSLSGRNTEAFF
TRBJ1-4 once . TRBV9 TGTGCCAGCAGTCAAGGGGCCGAAAATGAAAAACTGTTTTTT CASSQGAENEKLFF
TRBJ1-2 once . TRBV19 TGTGCCAGTAGTATAGATCTCGTCCATACAGATGGCTACACCTTC CASSIDLVHTDGYTF
TRBJ2-3 . . TRBV19 TGTGCCAGTAGAGGGGACTTCCGCACAGATACGCAGTATTTT CASRGDFRTDTQYF
TRBJ1-2 . TRBD1 TRBV2 TGTGCCAGCAGCCCCCAGGGGGCGGCTTACTACACCTTC CASSPQGAAYYTF
TRBJ2-7 once . TRBV6-2/TRBV6-3 TGTGCCAGCAGTACCCCTAGTCCCTACGAGCAGTACTTC CASSTPSPYEQYF
TRBJ2-3 . TRBD2 TRBV11-2 TGTGCCAGCAGCGGAACAAGCGGGGGGGTCACAGATACGCAGTATTTT CASSGTSGGVTDTQYF
TRBJ1-4 . . TRBV12-3/TRBV12-4 TGTGCCAGCAGCTCCCTAGAAAAACTGTTTTTT CASSSLEKLFF
TRBJ1-3 few . TRBV7-8 TGTGCCAGCAGCTCTTTTAGGGGTAACACCATATATTTT CASSSFRGNTIYF
TRBJ1-5 . . TRBV5-8 TGTGCCAGCAGCTTGGGTGGCGGAATAAATCAGCCCCAGCATTTT CASSLGGGINQPQHF
TRBJ2-7 . . TRBV27 TGTGCCAGCAAATACAGGGTTAGCCCTGATGGCGAGCAGTACTTC CASKYRVSPDGEQYF
TRBJ1-3 . . TRBV11-2 TGTGCCAGCAGAACAGTAAAGGGGGTTGCCGGCTCTGGAAACACCATATATTTT CASRTVKGVAGSGNTIYF
TRBJ1-6 . TRBD1 TRBV4-3 TGCGCCAGCAGCCAACCGGGACAGGGGAGGAATTCACCCCTCCACTTT CASSQPGQGRNSPLHF
TRBJ1-4 . . TRBV10-3 TGTGCCATCAGTGAGGAACAGGGTATGGACGGAAAACTGTTTTTT CAISEEQGMDGKLFF
TRBJ2-3 . . TRBV6-4 TGTGCCAGCAGTATTTCGGGGGACGGCACAGATACGCAGTATTTT CASSISGDGTDTQYF
TRBJ2-1 . TRBD2 TRBV19 TGTGCCAGTAGCCCTGGGCGACTAGCGGGAGCTCTCAATGAGCAGTTCTTC CASSPGRLAGALNEQFF
TRBJ2-1 . TRBD2 TRBV2 TGTGCCAGCAGTGAACCGGGACTAGCGGAGGGCAATGAGCAGTTCTTC CASSEPGLAEGNEQFF
TRBJ2-1 . TRBD2 TRBV7-2 TGTGCCAGCAGCCCTCGGACTAGCGGCTACAATGAGCAGTTCTTC CASSPRTSGYNEQFF
TRBJ1-1 few . TRBV27 TGTGCCAGCAGTTTATCGACAGGATTCACTGAAGCTTTCTTT CASSLSTGFTEAFF
TRBJ1-1 . . TRBV7-2 TGTGCCAGCAGCTTAGCAGGCAGGGGAGAAGCTTTCTTT CASSLAGRGEAFF
TRBJ1-2 once TRBD1 TRBV4-1 TGCGCCAGCAGCCAAGAAGCAAGGACAGGAGGGGGCTACACCTTC CASSQEARTGGGYTF
TRBJ1-5 . . TRBV6-5 TGTGCCAGCAGTTACGTGGCGGGCCAGCCCCAGCATTTT CASSYVAGQPQHF
TRBJ1-2 . TRBD1 TRBV27 TGTGCCAGCACTCTCAGGCCAGGACAGGGTAACTATGGCTACACCTTC CASTLRPGQGNYGYTF
TRBJ1-1 . . TRBV9 TGTGCCAGCAGCGTAGTTACCGGTGTGAACACTGAAGCTTTCTTT CASSVVTGVNTEAFF
TRBJ2-7 . TRBD2 TRBV3-1/TRBV3-2 TGTGCCAGCAGCCCAAGCGGGACTAGCGGGATCGAGCAGTACTTC CASSPSGTSGIEQYF